This TCR beta chain was captured by sequencing in a study of T cells expressing NK-cell markers. The CDR3 consists of 15 residues. CDR1 SGHRS and CDR2 YFSETQ come from the germline V gene. TCRdb re-called the 5' RACE reads; one entry per CDR3 protein, DNA not given. The sample table includes approximately 150,000 distinct CDR3 sequences. Sequencing used blood T cells: a sorted CD56 or NKG2C T cell subset, CD4+ or CD8+ T cells, or bulk PBMC T cells (not recorded which). This TCR was recovered from a woman between 18 and 75 years old in good health. V gene TRBV5-1 combines with J gene TRBJ2-1. CDR3 protein: CASRVGASSYNEQFF.